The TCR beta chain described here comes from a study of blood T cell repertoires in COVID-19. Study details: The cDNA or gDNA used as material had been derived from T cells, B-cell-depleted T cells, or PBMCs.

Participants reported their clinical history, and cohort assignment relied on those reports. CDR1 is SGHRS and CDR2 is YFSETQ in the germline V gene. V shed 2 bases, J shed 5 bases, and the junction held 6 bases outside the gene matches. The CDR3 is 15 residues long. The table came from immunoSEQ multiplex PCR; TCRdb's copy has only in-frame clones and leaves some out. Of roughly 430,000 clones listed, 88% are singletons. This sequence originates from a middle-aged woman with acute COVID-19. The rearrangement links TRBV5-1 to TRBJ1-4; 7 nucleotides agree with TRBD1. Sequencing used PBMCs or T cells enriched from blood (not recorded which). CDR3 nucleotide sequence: TGCGCCAGCAGCTTCGATTCAGGGGGGAATGAAAAACTGTTTTTT. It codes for CASSFDSGGNEKLFF.